The clone carrying this TCR beta chain is a singleton in its sample. This sample is drawn from a study of PD-1 blockade in classical Hodgkin lymphoma. In germline, CDR1 is SGHVS, CDR2 FQNEAQ. CDR3 length: 11 residues. The V and J ends lost 4 bases and 4 bases respectively, with 5 bases between them. TCRdb keeps only in-frame clones here, not all; method: immunoSEQ multiplex PCR. The sample contains 20,000 to 25,000 clones, roughly 80% of which appear only once. Time point in this sample: cycle 4 day 1 (C4D1), after less than 7 weeks of nivolumab. Each and every patient relapsed after autologous stem cell transplantation, and patients got differing brentuximab vedotin exposure. Magnetic depletion of unwanted cells isolated CD4+ T cells from thawed PBMCs.

The rearrangement links TRBV7-8 to TRBJ2-7, with D hard to call. This receptor was obtained from a human donor with classical Hodgkin lymphoma. This material consisted of CD4+ T cells from blood, taken before the fourth cycle of nivolumab. CDR3 in amino acids: CASSYLYEQYF. CDR3 nucleotides: TGTGCCAGCAGCTATCTATACGAGCAGTACTTC.